The 28 T cell receptor beta chains below come from one sample, sequenced in a study of blood T cell repertoires in COVID-19. The repertoire was sequenced with immunoSEQ multiplex PCR; TCRdb's copy has only in-frame clones and lacks some. The table has about 50,000 clones, 85% to 90% seen once. Sequencing was done on a sample of peripheral blood. Source of these receptors: a man between 60 and 75 years old with acute or convalescent COVID-19.

V and J are TRBV4-2 and TRBJ2-5, with 8 bases that match TRBD2. J gave up 2 bases and V 0 bases, and 5 bases lay outside the gene matches. Germline lookup yields CDR1 LGHNA and CDR2 YNFKEQ. This CDR3 has 16 amino acids. The CDR3 DNA follows: TGTGCCAGCAGCCAAGATGGTAGCGGGGATCAAGAGACCCAGTACTTC. It specifies CASSQDGSGDQETQYF.

This chain connects TRBV4-1 to TRBJ2-7, with TRBD2 matching 7 bases. Germline CDR1 is MGHRA and CDR2 is YSYEKL. The V and J ends lost 1 base and 4 bases, in that order; junction bases with no gene match: 10. This CDR3 comprises 16 residues. The CDR3 region has the DNA TGCGCCAGCAGCCAAGGGCGCGGGAGCGCGGAGTACGAGCAGTACTTC. This codes for CASSQGRGSAEYEQYF.

The chain employs TRBV20-1 and TRBJ1-2, with no clear D. The germline gives CDR1 DFQATT, CDR2 SNEGSKA (reference sequence). This CDR3 region has 11 residues. V lost 4 bases, J lost 7 bases, and 10 bases lay in between. Here the CDR3 reads CSAIGNSGYTF. CDR3 DNA: TGCAGTGCTATCGGGAATAGTGGCTACACCTTC.

The rearrangement links TRBV7-2 to TRBJ1-5, with 8 bases matching TRBD1. CDR3 size: 15 residues. V dropped 3 bases and J dropped 6; count of bases not matched to a gene: 7. Germline values: CDR1 SGHTA, CDR2 FQGNSA. The CDR3 spells CASSLGQVFGQPQHF. CDR3 coding DNA: TGTGCCAGCAGCTTGGGACAGGTCTTTGGTCAGCCCCAGCATTTT.

The J gene is TRBJ1-1, the V gene TRBV18; TRBD1 matches 9 bases. Germline CDR1 reads KGHSH; CDR2 reads LQKENI. CDR3 length: 18 amino acids. After removal of 2 bases from V and 0 bases from J, the junction contained 10 bases not matched to a gene. CDR3 region: CASSPSQGAEIMNTEAFF. CDR3 DNA: TGTGCCAGCTCACCATCACAGGGGGCCGAGATTATGAACACTGAAGCTTTCTTT.

The chain joins TRBV9 to TRBJ2-4; 9 bases are shared with TRBD1. V lost 4 bases to trimming and J lost 4 bases; unmatched junction nucleotides: 6. The V gene's germline CDR1 is SGDLS and CDR2 YYNGEE. This CDR3 has 15 amino acids. In DNA, the CDR3 is TGTGCCAGCAGCAAGGACGGACAGGGGAAAAACATTCAGTACTTC. As protein: CASSKDGQGKNIQYF.

The V and J genes are TRBV21-1 and TRBJ2-7; the table names TRBD2, a call not compared with the DNA. TRBV21-1 is a pseudogene locus. The CDR3 is 16 residues long. CDR3 bases: TGTGCCAGCAGCAACAACCCTGGACTCAGCTCCTACGAGCAGTACTTC. It translates to CASSNNPGLSSYEQYF.

This chain connects TRBV29-1 to TRBJ1-5, with D hard to call. Trimming took off 5 bases at V and 0 bases at J, with 8 bases between the two ends. Per the germline V gene, CDR1 is SQVTM and CDR2 is ANQGSEA. The CDR3 extends over 13 amino acids. This chain's CDR3 is CSVRVNSNQPQHF. CDR3 nucleotide sequence: TGCAGCGTTCGGGTTAATAGCAATCAGCCCCAGCATTTT.

The CDR3 sequence: CASSDYRDGDEQYF. For the CDR3, the DNA is TGTGCCAGCAGTGATTATAGAGACGGAGACGAGCAGTACTTC. This chain joins TRBV2 and TRBJ2-7, with no clear D. V lost 3 bases and J lost 5, with 14 bases in between. The CDR3 extends over 14 amino acids. Germline-derived CDR1 and CDR2 are SNHLY and FYNNEI.

The chain recombines TRBV3-1 (or the pseudogene TRBV3-2) with TRBJ1-1, with TRBD1 identical over 7 bases. The CDR3 has 15 residues. The ends lost 2 bases at V and 5 bases at J; junction bases unmatched: 8. Per germline, CDR1 LGHDT and CDR2 YNNKEL (reference sequence). For the CDR3, the DNA is TGTGCCAGCAGCCAAATCGACAGGGATGGTACTGAAGCTTTCTTT. Encoded protein: CASSQIDRDGTEAFF.

The chain joins TRBV30 to TRBJ2-7; D unresolved. This CDR3 contains 11 residues. In germline, CDR1 is GTSNPN, CDR2 SVGIG (reference sequence). Trimming stripped 7 bases from V and 0 bases from J, with 7 bases between. The CDR3 coding sequence is TGTGCCTTGGGTCTCTCCTACGAGCAGTACTTC. This codes for CALGLSYEQYF. The entire variable domain, with the rest obtained from reference TRBV30 and TRBJ2-7, is as follows: SQTIHQWPATLVQPVGSPLSLECTVEGTSNPNLYWYRQAAGRGLQLLFYSVGIGQISSEVPQNLSASRPQDRQFILSSKKLLLSDSGFYLCALGLSYEQYFGPGTRLTVT.

This chain links TRBV29-1 with TRBJ1-3, with 8 nucleotides matching TRBD1. Looked up from germline, CDR1 is SQVTM and CDR2 is ANQGSEA. V lost 6 bases to trimming and J lost 4 bases; unmatched junction nucleotides: 5. The CDR3 is 13 amino acids. The CDR3 reads CSVRGHEGNTIYF. CDR3 in DNA: TGCAGCGTCAGGGGGCACGAGGGAAACACCATATATTTT.

V is TRBV5-4 and J is TRBJ1-2; D is uncertain. This CDR3 comprises 13 residues. Trimming cost V 1 base and J 6 bases, with 10 bases left between them. Germline values: CDR1 SGHNT, CDR2 YYREEE (reference sequence). The CDR3 loop reads CASSLNMENGYTF. Written as DNA, the CDR3 is TGTGCCAGCAGCTTGAACATGGAGAATGGCTACACCTTC.

The chain couples TRBV15 to TRBJ1-2, with D possibly matching TRBD1 (5 bases). This CDR3 region has 13 residues. V was shortened by 1 base and J by 7 bases, with 10 bases between the two germline ends. Looked up from germline, CDR1 is LNHNV and CDR2 is YYDKDF (reference sequence). In DNA form, the CDR3 reads TGTGCCACCAGCAGAGGGGGGGGATTTGGCTACACCTTC. Translating it yields CATSRGGGFGYTF.

The V gene is TRBV5-1, the J gene TRBJ2-1, with D maybe TRBD2 (6 bases). Germline V gene sequence: CDR1 SGHRS, CDR2 YFSETQ. CDR3 length equals 16 residues. Trimming took off 0 bases at V and 2 bases at J, with 12 bases between the two ends. CDR3 amino acids: CASSLDRAGTYNEQFF. In DNA, the CDR3 is TGCGCCAGCAGCTTGGATCGAGCGGGTACCTACAATGAGCAGTTCTTC.

The rearrangement uses TRBV5-4 and TRBJ2-2; tentative D call: TRBD2 (6 bases). Per the germline V gene, CDR1 is SGHNT and CDR2 is YYREEE (reference sequence). The CDR3 runs to 15 residues. V lost 4 bases and J 6 bases, leaving 16 bases between the germline ends. The CDR3 nucleotides read TGTGCCAGCAGCCCCCCCGGGACTCCGGCCGGGGAGCTGTTTTTT. This sequence encodes CASSPPGTPAGELFF. Together with reference TRBV5-4 and TRBJ2-2, the CDR3 gives the full variable domain: ETGVTQSPTHLIKTRGQQVTLRCSSQSGHNTVSWYQQALGQGPQFIFQYYREEENGRGNFPPRFSGLQFPNYSSELNVNALELDDSALYLCASSPPGTPAGELFFGEGSRLTVL.

This clone was recorded once. This rearrangement joins TRBV24-1 to TRBJ2-2; unclear D gene. V was pared by 0 bases and J by 4 bases, with 8 bases between. The CDR3 totals 15 residues. Germline values: CDR1 KGHDR, CDR2 SFDVKD. In DNA form, the CDR3 reads TGTGCCACCAGTGATTTGGCCGGAGCCACCGGGGAGCTGTTTTTT. Residues: CATSDLAGATGELFF.

The gene calls are TRBV7-9 and TRBJ1-2, with 8 bases lining up with TRBD1. Looked up from germline, CDR1 is SEHNR and CDR2 is FQNEAQ (reference sequence). V gave up 1 base and J gave up 2 bases; unmatched junction bases: 9. The CDR3 contains 17 residues. CDR3 loop: CASSLGLLQGANYGYTF. In DNA form, the CDR3 reads TGTGCCAGCAGCTTAGGCCTCTTGCAGGGGGCGAACTATGGCTACACCTTC. Full variable domain (rest looked up from reference TRBV7-9 and TRBJ1-2): DTGVSQNPRHKITKRGQNVTFRCDPISEHNRLYWYRQTLGQGPEFLTYFQNEAQLEKSRLLSDRFSAERPKGSFSTLEIQRTEQGDSAMYLCASSLGLLQGANYGYTFGSGTRLTVV.

J is TRBJ1-5 and V is TRBV18, with TRBD1 matching over 7 bases. The CDR3 is 14 amino acids. In germline, CDR1 is KGHSH, CDR2 LQKENI. With V trimmed by 6 bases and J by 6 bases, 8 bases remained unmatched. CDR3 sequence: CASSPQGGGQPQHF. The CDR3 DNA is TGTGCCAGCTCCCCCCAGGGGGGCGGTCAGCCCCAGCATTTT.

The gene calls are TRBV18 and TRBJ1-1; no firm D call. The CDR3 length is 13 residues. V lost 3 bases, J lost 1 base, and 6 bases lay in between. Germline lookup yields CDR1 KGHSH and CDR2 LQKENI. The CDR3 nucleotides are TGTGCCAGCTCACCGGGCCAGAACACTGAAGCTTTCTTT. Translating it yields CASSPGQNTEAFF. Complete variable domain (other parts from reference TRBV18 and TRBJ1-1): NAGVMQNPRHLVRRRGQEARLRCSPMKGHSHVYWYRQLPEEGLKFMVYLQKENIIDESGMPKERFSAEFPKEGPSILRIQQVVRGDSAAYFCASSPGQNTEAFFGQGTRLTVV.

The chain is built from TRBV27 and TRBJ1-2, with D possibly being TRBD1 (5 bases). CDR1 and CDR2 (germline): MNHEY, SMNVEV (reference sequence). This CDR3 has 14 amino acids. V dropped 5 bases and J dropped 4 bases, with 14 bases sitting between them. The DNA for the CDR3 is TGTGCCAGCAGTCCCCGGGGAGGGGCCTATGGCTACACCTTC. Its translation: CASSPRGGAYGYTF.

The chain is built from TRBV7-9 and TRBJ2-7, with 9 bases that match TRBD1. The CDR3 sequence is 13 residues long. Germline CDR1 reads SEHNR; CDR2 reads FQNEAQ (reference sequence). Germline trimming cut 5 bases from V and 4 bases from J; bases unmatched to any gene: 3. As DNA, the CDR3 is TGTGCCAGCAGCACCGGACAGGGGTACGAGCAGTACTTC. Encoded protein: CASSTGQGYEQYF.

The chain employs TRBV5-1 and TRBJ2-3; 10 bases line up with TRBD2. The V gene's germline CDR1 is SGHRS and CDR2 YFSETQ. The junction had 6 bases not matched to a gene; V was cut back by 4 bases and J by 4 bases. The CDR3 covers 15 residues. DNA for the CDR3: TGCGCCAGCAGCGATGCTAGCGGGAGTCCAGATACGCAGTATTTT. It translates to CASSDASGSPDTQYF.

The rearrangement links TRBV18 to TRBJ2-6, with TRBD2 matching 8 bases. The CDR3 totals 22 residues. CDR1 is KGHSH and CDR2 is LQKENI in the germline V gene. J gave up 0 bases and V 2 bases, and 18 bases lay outside the gene matches. CDR3 bases: TGTGCCAGCTCACCAGCCAACTCGGGGGGGCCCACCCCTGCCTCTGGGGCCAACGTCCTGACTTTC. It is translated as CASSPANSGGPTPASGANVLTF.

The chain links TRBV28 to TRBJ2-5, with D uncertain. V was trimmed by 10 bases and J by 4 bases, leaving 7 bases between them. There are 10 residues in the CDR3. Per germline, CDR1 MDHEN and CDR2 SYDVKM. The CDR3 region has the DNA TGTGCCACTTCTCGAGAGACCCAGTACTTC. It yields the protein CATSRETQYF.

The chain joins TRBV9 to TRBJ2-3, with TRBD2 matching over 13 bases. From germline, CDR1 is SGDLS and CDR2 YYNGEE. Trimming at V came to 2 bases and at J to 2 bases, leaving 5 bases not matched to a gene. The CDR3 has 17 residues. The CDR3 nucleotides are TGTGCCAGCAGCGTTACTAGCGGGAGGGCCTCCACAGATACGCAGTATTTT. This gives the protein CASSVTSGRASTDTQYF. Based on the CDR3 plus reference TRBV9 and TRBJ2-3, the full variable domain is DSGVTQTPKHLITATGQRVTLRCSPRSGDLSVYWYQQSLDQGLQFLIQYYNGEERAKGNILERFSAQQFPDLHSELNLSSLELGDSALYFCASSVTSGRASTDTQYFGPGTRLTVL.

The CDR3 DNA reads TGTGCCAGCAGTTCAACAGGGTTAGATGAAAAACTGTTTTTT. Residues: CASSSTGLDEKLFF. The chain combines TRBV6-5 with TRBJ1-4; tentative D call: TRBD1 (6 bases). In germline, CDR1 is MNHEY, CDR2 SVGAGI. The CDR3 sequence is 14 residues long. The ends were cut back, 4 bases at V and 6 bases at J, with 12 bases in the middle.

The rearrangement uses TRBV28 and TRBJ2-3; tentatively, D is TRBD2 (6 bases). This CDR3 comprises 14 residues. The V and J ends lost 3 bases and 2 bases respectively, with 9 bases between them. Looked up from germline, CDR1 is MDHEN and CDR2 is SYDVKM. The DNA for the CDR3 is TGTGCCAGCAGTTTCGCGGGAACCACAGATACGCAGTATTTT. It is translated as CASSFAGTTDTQYF.